Sequencing of this T cell receptor (beta chain) was carried out in a study of blood T cell repertoires in COVID-19. Study-level background: Acute-phase and convalescent COVID-19 samples originated in the United States, Italy and Spain.

This clone occurred once. Using immunoSEQ multiplex PCR, the repertoire was profiled, and TCRdb retains in-frame clones only, with some absent. The sample records a few hundred thousand clones, roughly 85% being singletons. CDR3 size: 15 residues. CDR1 is KGHSH, CDR2 LQKENI, per germline. Losses at the gene ends were 6 bases for V and 3 bases for J; bases not matched to a gene: 6. Sequenced material: peripheral blood. The TCR sequence derives from a woman in her 30s with active or convalescent COVID-19. The chain couples TRBV18 to TRBJ2-5; 11 bases are shared with TRBD2. CDR3 protein: CASSHRLAGKETQYF. For the CDR3, the DNA is TGTGCCAGCTCCCACCGACTAGCGGGGAAAGAGACCCAGTACTTC.